This TCR beta chain stems from a study of CD8+ T cells in alopecia areata. Study-level results: Especially in alopecia totalis/universalis, lesional scalp showed greater clonality than normal scalp did. Sharing of TCRs across patients appeared less clear than in mice, possibly for HLA-related reasons.

Researchers took lesional scalp punch biopsies and peripheral blood from people who were alopecia areata patients. Sorting of CD4+ and CD8+ T cells was performed on PBMCs. A note on this clone: Its antigen remains unknown.

This CDR3 comprises 15 residues. Germline trimming cut 4 bases from V and 6 bases from J; bases unmatched to any gene: 10. Per germline, CDR1 SQVTM and CDR2 ANQGSEA. Sequencing relied on a cDNA template that was reverse transcribed from extracted RNA. The table came from immunoSEQ multiplex PCR; TCRdb's copy has only in-frame clones and leaves some out. The sample carries some 30,000 clones, 65% to 80% recorded once. The sequence derives from a human donor with alopecia areata. This rearrangement joins TRBV29-1 to TRBJ2-2, with TRBD2 identical over 8 bases. The sample taken for sequencing was NKG2D-low CD8+ T cells sorted from blood. For the CDR3, the DNA is TGCAGCGTTGGGGGACACCAAGCGGGAGCCGGGGAGCTGTTTTTT. It yields the protein CSVGGHQAGAGELFF.